These T cell receptor beta chains were read from a single sample in a study of human thymus T cells. Sequencing was performed with immunoSEQ multiplex PCR; in TCRdb, only in-frame clones are kept and a portion is missing. The sample carries under 70,000 clones, approximately 95% recorded once. The sample comprised blood. The receptors were gathered from a boy under two years old with a congenital heart defect but otherwise immunologically healthy. The CDR3 runs from the conserved cysteine through the conserved F or W. A D gene is named only where the DNA matches it firmly. A row's size may be missing; if present it is once, few, many or a size class.

V: TRBV6-6
D: TRBD1
J: TRBJ2-5
size: NA
CDR3: CASRQGARETQYF
DNA: TGTGCCAGCCGCCAGGGGGCGCGAGAGACCCAGTACTTC

V: TRBV27
D: TRBD1
J: TRBJ2-5
size: NA
CDR3: CASSLSRDRDGFGETQYF
DNA: TGTGCCAGCAGCCTGTCCCGGGACAGGGACGGGTTTGGGGAGACCCAGTACTTC

V: TRBV5-1
D: NA
J: TRBJ1-1
size: NA
CDR3: CASSLGIGSEAFF
DNA: TGCGCCAGCAGCTTAGGTATCGGTTCTGAAGCTTTCTTT

V: TRBV6-5
D: TRBD2
J: TRBJ2-5
size: NA
CDR3: CASSYVGGGQTQYF
DNA: TGTGCCAGCAGTTACGTTGGGGGGGGACAGACCCAGTACTTC

V: TRBV5-4
D: NA
J: TRBJ2-3
size: NA
CDR3: CASSFGDTQYF
DNA: TGTGCCAGCAGCTTCGGGGATACGCAGTATTTT

V: TRBV4-3
D: TRBD2
J: TRBJ2-7
size: once
CDR3: CASSQASSGGYEQYF
DNA: TGCGCCAGCAGCCAAGCATCTAGCGGGGGATACGAGCAGTACTTC

V: TRBV5-1
D: NA
J: TRBJ2-1
size: NA
CDR3: CASSLDRSYNEQFF
DNA: TGCGCCAGCAGCTTGGACAGATCCTACAATGAGCAGTTCTTC

V: TRBV7-6
D: NA
J: TRBJ2-3
size: NA
CDR3: CASSQRGGRGADTQYF
DNA: TGTGCCAGCAGCCAAAGAGGGGGGCGAGGGGCAGATACGCAGTATTTT

V: TRBV18
D: NA
J: TRBJ2-3
size: NA
CDR3: CASSPPLGTDTQYF
DNA: TGTGCCAGCTCACCTCCTCTAGGAACAGATACGCAGTATTTT

V: TRBV5-6
D: TRBD2
J: TRBJ2-5
size: NA
CDR3: CASSLPGSSGGPLQETQYF
DNA: TGTGCCAGCAGCTTGCCGGGTTCTAGCGGGGGACCACTGCAAGAGACCCAGTACTTC

V: TRBV9
D: NA
J: TRBJ1-1
size: NA
CDR3: CASSEGRGTEAFF
DNA: TGTGCCAGCAGCGAGGGCCGGGGCACTGAAGCTTTCTTT

V: TRBV7-9
D: NA
J: TRBJ2-1
size: NA
CDR3: CASSFLIQGYNEQFF
DNA: TGTGCCAGCAGCTTCCTCATACAGGGTTACAATGAGCAGTTCTTC

V: TRBV6-4
D: NA
J: TRBJ1-1
size: NA
CDR3: CASSDGGYEAFF
DNA: TGTGCCAGCAGTGACGGAGGGTATGAAGCTTTCTTT

V: TRBV7-3
D: NA
J: TRBJ1-5
size: NA
CDR3: CASSLVPSYQPQHF
DNA: TGTGCCAGCAGCTTAGTTCCTTCGTACCAGCCCCAGCATTTT

V: TRBV19
D: NA
J: TRBJ2-7
size: NA
CDR3: CASSGGRSYEQYF
DNA: TGTGCCAGTAGTGGGGGGCGTTCCTACGAGCAGTACTTC

V: TRBV5-1
D: TRBD2
J: TRBJ2-7
size: NA
CDR3: CASSWGLAGGLEQYF
DNA: TGCGCCAGCAGCTGGGGACTAGCGGGGGGGCTTGAGCAGTACTTC

V: TRBV5-4
D: TRBD2
J: TRBJ2-7
size: few
CDR3: CASSLGLADPYEQYF
DNA: TGTGCCAGCAGCTTGGGCCTAGCGGACCCCTACGAGCAGTACTTC